Sequencing of this T cell receptor beta chain was carried out in a study of tumor-infiltrating lymphocytes in oesophageal squamous cell carcinoma. Looked up from germline, CDR1 is SGHNT and CDR2 is YENEEA. The CDR3 contains 16 residues. V lost 5 bases and J 7 bases, leaving 21 bases between the germline ends. By frequency in the sample, this clonotype is medium-sized (0.01 to 0.1%). One entry per CDR3 protein, called by TCRdb with MiXCR from the PCR reads. Altogether approximately 7,800 distinct CDR3 sequences are present, 15% to 18% being singletons, with the ten largest covering more than 10%. Sequenced: blood. The receptor's source is a male donor with esophageal squamous cell carcinoma. V and J are TRBV11-3 and TRBJ2-1, with D possibly matching TRBD2 (6 bases). CDR3 DNA sequence: TGTGCCAGCAGCCCTCGTGGGGGGTTCGCGAATAATGAGCAGTTCTTC. This translates into CASSPRGGFANNEQFF.